A single sample is the source of the 7 T cell receptor beta chains below, sequenced in a study of metastatic and nonmetastatic thyroid tumors. No treatment of any kind had been given to any patient before thyroid surgery. TCRdb ran MiXCR on the PCR reads. This sample carries tens of thousands of clones, roughly 50% of them seen once, and the ten largest clones take about 24%. The specimen sequenced was tumor tissue. These receptor sequences come from a male donor with papillary thyroid cancer or a benign thyroid nodule (not recorded which). Some clones in this sample may be carry-over from other donors' samples.

This clone was observed a few times. CDR3 coding DNA: TGTGCCAGTAGTCCGGACAGGGTAGAGACCCAGTACTTC. Translating it yields CASSPDRVETQYF. The rearrangement uses TRBV19 and TRBJ2-5; TRBD1 matches at 8 bases. The V and J ends lost 5 bases and 4 bases, in that order; junction bases with no gene match: 3. The CDR3 totals 13 residues. Germline CDR1 is LNHDA and CDR2 is SQIVND (reference sequence).

The chain recombines TRBV7-9 with TRBJ2-7; no firm D call. V was clipped by 5 bases and J by 3 bases, with 14 bases between them. Germline V gene lookup returns CDR1 SEHNR and CDR2 FQNEAQ (reference sequence). The CDR3 sequence is 14 residues long. The CDR3 spells CASSHETRIYEQYF. The DNA for the CDR3 is TGTGCCAGCAGCCACGAGACGCGGATCTACGAGCAGTACTTC.

This clone was detected ten times or more. One end of the junction does not line up with germline, which may come from a read error. This sequence joins TRBV6-4 and TRBJ2-1; 12 nucleotides match TRBD2. Germline CDR1 is MRHNA and CDR2 is SNTAGT. The CDR3 consists of 15 residues. This CDR3 is CASGDSTSGSNEQFF. The CDR3 DNA reads as TGTGCCAGCGGTGACTCGACTAGCGGGAGCAATGAGCAGTTCTTC.

This rearrangement joins TRBV5-8 to TRBJ2-7; 8 bases match TRBD1. The V segment lost 4 bases and the J segment 2 bases; nucleotides outside the gene matches: 8. This CDR3 is built from 15 residues. Germline V gene data show CDR1 as SGHTS and CDR2 as YDEGEE. The CDR3 loop reads CASSEMGQVAYEQYF. The CDR3 DNA sequence: TGTGCCAGCAGCGAAATGGGACAGGTAGCCTACGAGCAGTACTTC. The complete variable domain, with remaining parts taken from reference TRBV5-8 and TRBJ2-7, reads EAGVTQSPTHLIKTRGQQATLRCSPISGHTSVYWYQQALGLGLQFLLWYDEGEERNRGNFPPRFSGRQFPNYSSELNVNALELEDSALYLCASSEMGQVAYEQYFGPGTRLTVT.

The V gene is TRBV3-1, the J gene TRBJ1-4, with 7 bases fitting TRBD1. CDR3 length: 13 amino acids. Losses at the gene ends were 7 bases for V and 8 bases for J; bases not matched to a gene: 7. Looked up from germline, CDR1 is LGHDT and CDR2 is YNNKEL (reference sequence). The CDR3 sequence is CASTQGGWEKLFF. Written as DNA, the CDR3 is TGTGCCAGCACCCAGGGGGGTTGGGAAAAACTGTTTTTT.

In its sample, this clone was seen a few times. The rearrangement joins TRBV6-1 to TRBJ2-7, with 8 nucleotides matching TRBD1. Germline assignment: CDR1 MNHNS and CDR2 SASEGT. The V segment lost 8 bases and the J segment 5 bases; nucleotides outside the gene matches: 8. CDR3 size: 13 residues. CDR3 protein: CASQTGDRNEQYF. CDR3 bases: TGTGCCAGCCAGACAGGGGATCGCAACGAGCAGTACTTC.

The V and J genes are TRBV6-7 and TRBJ1-4; no clear D. TRBV6-7 is known as an ORF, though its function is uncertain. The CDR3 consists of 18 residues. V lost 2 bases and J 3 bases, leaving 19 bases between the germline ends. The CDR3 sequence is CASSYPKQPRRANEKLFF. The CDR3 DNA sequence: TGTGCCAGCAGTTACCCTAAGCAGCCCAGGAGGGCTAATGAAAAACTGTTTTTT.